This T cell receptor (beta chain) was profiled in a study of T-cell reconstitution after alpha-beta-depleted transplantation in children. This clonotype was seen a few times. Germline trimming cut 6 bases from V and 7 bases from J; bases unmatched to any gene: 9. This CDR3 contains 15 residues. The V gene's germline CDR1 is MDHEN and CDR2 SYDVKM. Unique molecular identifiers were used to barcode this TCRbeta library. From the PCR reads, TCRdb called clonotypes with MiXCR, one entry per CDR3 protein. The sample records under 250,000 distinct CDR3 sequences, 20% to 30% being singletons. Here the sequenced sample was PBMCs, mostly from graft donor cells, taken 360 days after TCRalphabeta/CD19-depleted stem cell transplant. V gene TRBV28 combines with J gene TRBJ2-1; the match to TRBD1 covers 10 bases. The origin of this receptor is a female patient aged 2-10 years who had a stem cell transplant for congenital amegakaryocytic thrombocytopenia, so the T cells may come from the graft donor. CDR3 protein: CASSGDRGRLNEQFF. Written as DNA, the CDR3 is TGTGCCAGCAGCGGCGACAGGGGGCGTCTAAATGAGCAGTTCTTC.